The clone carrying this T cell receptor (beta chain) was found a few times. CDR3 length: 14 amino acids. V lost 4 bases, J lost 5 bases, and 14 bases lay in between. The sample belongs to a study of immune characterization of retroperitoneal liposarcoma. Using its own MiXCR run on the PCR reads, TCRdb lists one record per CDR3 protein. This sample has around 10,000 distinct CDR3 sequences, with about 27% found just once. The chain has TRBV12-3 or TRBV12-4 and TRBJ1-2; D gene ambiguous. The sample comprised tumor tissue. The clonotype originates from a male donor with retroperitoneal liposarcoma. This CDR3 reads CASSYLGPGYGYTF. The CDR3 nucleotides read TGTGCCAGCAGTTACTTGGGTCCGGGGTATGGCTACACCTTC.